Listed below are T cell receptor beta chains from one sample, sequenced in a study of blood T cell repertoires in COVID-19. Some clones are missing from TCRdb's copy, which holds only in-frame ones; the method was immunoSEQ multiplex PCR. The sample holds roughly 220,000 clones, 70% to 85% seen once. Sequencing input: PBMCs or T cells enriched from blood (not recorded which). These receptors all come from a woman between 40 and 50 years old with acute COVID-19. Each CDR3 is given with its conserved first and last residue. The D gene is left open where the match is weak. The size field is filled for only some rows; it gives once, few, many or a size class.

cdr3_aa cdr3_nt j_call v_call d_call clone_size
CASSLGTGSNYGYTF TGTGCCAGCAGCTTGGGGACAGGGAGTAACTATGGCTACACCTTC TRBJ1-2 TRBV5-5 TRBD1 -
CASSLGSPRPQYF TGTGCCAGCAGCTTGGGTAGCCCTAGGCCGCAGTATTTT TRBJ2-3 TRBV5-6 - -
CATSDPRGSGEKLFF TGTGCCACCAGTGATCCCAGGGGATCGGGTGAAAAACTGTTTTTT TRBJ1-4 TRBV24-1 - once
CASSELQATEQFF TGTGCCAGCAGTGAGTTACAGGCGACGGAGCAGTTCTTC TRBJ2-1 TRBV2 - few
CASSHLAGAKNIQYF TGTGCCAGCAGCCACCTAGCGGGGGCCAAAAACATTCAGTACTTC TRBJ2-4 TRBV3-1/TRBV3-2 TRBD2 -
CASSFNYRGPGRTEAFF TGTGCCAGCAGTTTTAATTACAGGGGGCCGGGGAGAACTGAAGCTTTCTTT TRBJ1-1 TRBV27 TRBD1 -
CASSYLNVLTF TGTGCCAGCAGTTACCTTAACGTCCTGACTTTC TRBJ2-6 TRBV6-2/TRBV6-3 - -
CASNQGSTDTQYF TGCGCCAGCAATCAGGGAAGCACAGATACGCAGTATTTT TRBJ2-3 TRBV10-2 - -
CSVAPTGNEQFF TGCAGCGTCGCCCCGACAGGGAATGAGCAGTTCTTC TRBJ2-1 TRBV29-1 TRBD1 few
CASSPGQGWSYNEQFF TGTGCCAGCAGCCCCGGACAGGGTTGGTCCTACAATGAGCAGTTCTTC TRBJ2-1 TRBV2 TRBD1 -
CASSQAVGRGTQYF TGTGCCAGCAGCCAAGCAGTCGGGAGAGGTACGCAGTATTTT TRBJ2-3 TRBV3-1/TRBV3-2 - -
CASSQVGLAHTGELFF TGTGCCAGCAGCCAAGTGGGACTAGCGCACACCGGGGAGCTGTTTTTT TRBJ2-2 TRBV14 TRBD2 -
CAWSYKGADTQYF TGTGCCTGGAGTTATAAGGGAGCAGATACGCAGTATTTT TRBJ2-3 TRBV30 - once
CASSYVAGQHETQYF TGTGCCAGCAGTTACGTGGCGGGTCAACACGAGACCCAGTACTTC TRBJ2-5 TRBV6-5 - -
CASSLAGRSTTNEKLFF TGCGCCAGCAGCTTGGCTGGCAGGTCCACAACTAATGAAAAACTGTTTTTT TRBJ1-4 TRBV5-1 - -
CASSQAGGNTIYF TGTGCCAGCAGCCAAGCGGGTGGAAACACCATATATTTT TRBJ1-3 TRBV14 - once
CASSLAPGTASEQFF TGTGCCAGCAGCTTGGCCCCAGGTACTGCGTCTGAGCAGTTCTTC TRBJ2-1 TRBV5-6 - -
CASSERTANYGYTF TGTGCCAGCAGTGAACGGACAGCTAACTATGGCTACACCTTC TRBJ1-2 TRBV6-1 - -
CASSTSGRINGELFF TGTGCCAGCAGTACTAGCGGGAGGATTAACGGGGAGCTGTTTTTT TRBJ2-2 TRBV27 TRBD2 -
CAISGLAGATDTQYF TGTGCCATCAGTGGACTAGCGGGAGCCACAGATACGCAGTATTTT TRBJ2-3 TRBV10-3 TRBD2 -
CASTKKGTGDNEKLFF TGTGCCAGCACGAAAAAGGGGACAGGGGACAACGAAAAACTGTTTTTT TRBJ1-4 TRBV2 TRBD1 few
CASSFSPPREQFF TGTGCCAGCAGCTTTTCTCCCCCCAGGGAGCAGTTCTTC TRBJ2-1 TRBV11-3 - -
CASLLQGEGSPLHF TGTGCCAGCTTACTCCAGGGGGAAGGTTCACCCCTCCACTTT TRBJ1-6 TRBV28 TRBD1 -
CASSEGAGGPRETQYF TGTGCCAGCAGTGAAGGGGCAGGGGGGCCTCGAGAGACCCAGTACTTC TRBJ2-5 TRBV6-1 - -
CASSHQYGYTF TGTGCCAGTAGTCATCAATATGGCTACACCTTC TRBJ1-2 TRBV19 - -
CASSIRDRLNEKLFF TGCGCCAGCAGCATCCGGGACAGGCTTAATGAAAAACTGTTTTTT TRBJ1-4 TRBV4-1 TRBD1 -
CASSLLASGGSRDTQYF TGTGCCAGCAGTTTACTGGCTAGCGGGGGGTCTAGAGATACGCAGTATTTT TRBJ2-3 TRBV27 TRBD2 -
CASSYSSRQETQYF TGTGCCAGCAGTTACTCTTCTAGACAAGAGACCCAGTACTTC TRBJ2-5 TRBV6-5 - -
CASSQEGGKVAFF TGTGCCAGCAGCCAAGAAGGAGGGAAGGTTGCTTTCTTT TRBJ1-1 TRBV3-1/TRBV3-2 - -
CASSAGGGTEAFF TGCGCCAGCAGTGCGGGGGGAGGCACTGAAGCTTTCTTT TRBJ1-1 TRBV10-2 - -
CASSTGVGANVLTF TGTGCCAGCTCCACGGGGGTTGGGGCCAACGTCCTGACTTTC TRBJ2-6 TRBV28 - -
CASSQAGRGGSYNEQFF TGTGCCAGCAGCCAAGCCGGGAGAGGAGGCTCCTACAATGAGCAGTTCTTC TRBJ2-1 TRBV4-2 - few
CASSLGTNTEAFF TGTGCCAGCAGCCTGGGCACCAACACTGAAGCTTTCTTT TRBJ1-1 TRBV14 - -
CASSLPQGTYEQYF TGTGCCAGCAGTTTACCCCAGGGAACCTACGAGCAGTACTTC TRBJ2-7 TRBV27 - -
CATSRDPSGTNEKLFF TGTGCCACCAGCAGAGACCCCTCGGGGACTAATGAAAAACTGTTTTTT TRBJ1-4 TRBV15 - -
CASSGQNQETQYF TGTGCCAGCAGTGGACAGAACCAAGAGACCCAGTACTTC TRBJ2-5 TRBV2 - -
CASSYGTGNGYTF TGTGCCAGCAGTTACGGGACAGGGAACGGCTACACCTTC TRBJ1-2 TRBV6-5 TRBD1 -
CSASRDREYF TGCAGTGCTAGCCGGGACAGGGAGTATTTT TRBJ2-3 TRBV20-1 TRBD1 -
CASSLEGGSYNEQFF TGTGCCAGCAGCTTGGAAGGGGGCTCCTACAATGAGCAGTTCTTC TRBJ2-1 TRBV5-4 - few
CASSYPQGQNTGELFF TGTGCCAGCAGTTACCCACAGGGACAGAACACCGGGGAGCTGTTTTTT TRBJ2-2 TRBV27 - -
CASSQGAYNEQFF TGCGCCAGCAGCCAAGGGGCATACAATGAGCAGTTCTTC TRBJ2-1 TRBV4-1 - once
CASSLVAGTRSEQYF TGTGCCAGCAGCTTAGTGGCGGGGACTCGGAGCGAGCAGTACTTC TRBJ2-7 TRBV11-2 - -
CASSDPSGGNEQFF TGCGCCAGCAGCGACCCTAGCGGGGGCAATGAGCAGTTCTTC TRBJ2-1 TRBV5-1 TRBD2 few
CASSFTDRLAGNSYEQYF TGCGCCAGCAGCTTTACCGACCGACTAGCGGGGAACTCCTACGAGCAGTACTTC TRBJ2-7 TRBV5-1 TRBD2 -
CASSPRTVAYEQYF TGCGCCAGCAGCCCGCGGACAGTGGCATACGAGCAGTACTTC TRBJ2-7 TRBV5-1 - -
CAWSGTGVSGYTF TGTGCCTGGAGTGGGACAGGGGTATCCGGCTACACCTTC TRBJ1-2 TRBV30 TRBD1 -
CASSLGQASYEQYF TGTGCCAGCAGCTTGGGACAGGCATCCTACGAGCAGTACTTC TRBJ2-7 TRBV5-5 - -
CATSTLERGRSGNTIYF TGTGCCACCAGCACGCTGGAAAGGGGTCGCTCTGGAAACACCATATATTTT TRBJ1-3 TRBV15 - once
CASSSGTGSPYEQYF TGTGCCAGCAGTTCCGGGACAGGGAGCCCCTACGAGCAGTACTTC TRBJ2-7 TRBV28 TRBD1 -
CASRRQLYEQYF TGTGCCAGCAGGCGACAGCTCTACGAGCAGTACTTC TRBJ2-7 TRBV6-4 - -
CASSQETGSSPLHF TGTGCCAGCAGCCAAGAGACCGGGAGCTCACCCCTCCACTTT TRBJ1-6 TRBV14 - once
CASSSNSLGHTGNYEQYF TGTGCCAGCAGCTCCAACTCGTTGGGACACACTGGGAACTACGAGCAGTACTTC TRBJ2-7 TRBV28 - many
CASSSGPGGNEQFF TGCGCCAGCAGCTCGGGCCCAGGGGGCAATGAGCAGTTCTTC TRBJ2-1 TRBV5-1 TRBD1 once
CASSPDASGVQEQFF TGTGCCAGCTCACCCGATGCTAGCGGGGTTCAAGAGCAGTTCTTC TRBJ2-1 TRBV18 TRBD2 -
CASSLSGGPDTQYF TGTGCCAGCAGCTTATCGGGGGGGCCGGATACGCAGTATTTT TRBJ2-3 TRBV7-2 TRBD2 once
CASSGTALSYNEQFF TGTGCCAGCAGTGGTACTGCATTATCCTACAATGAGCAGTTCTTC TRBJ2-1 TRBV2 - -
CSASSGRAFQETQYF TGCAGTGCCAGTAGCGGGAGGGCTTTCCAAGAGACCCAGTACTTC TRBJ2-5 TRBV20-1 TRBD2 -
CASSLGIGEQPQHF TGTGCCAGCAGTTTGGGCATCGGGGAACAGCCCCAGCATTTT TRBJ1-5 TRBV28 - medium-sized
CASSVTDMGYGYTF TGCGCCAGCAGCGTTACGGACATGGGCTATGGCTACACCTTC TRBJ1-2 TRBV5-1 - -
CASSTSWETQYF TGTGCCAGTTCGACTAGTTGGGAGACCCAGTACTTC TRBJ2-5 TRBV19 - -